The 9 T cell receptor beta chains reported below all come from one sample, sequenced in a study of identical twins. TCRdb re-called the 5' RACE reads with MiXCR, one entry per CDR3 protein. The data hold around 670,000 distinct CDR3 sequences, with roughly 6% observed a single time. The sequenced material came from naive T cells sorted from blood. These receptors were obtained from a man younger than 35 in good health.

This clonotype was recorded many times. The rearrangement links TRBV6-5 to TRBJ2-5; D perhaps matches TRBD1 (5 bases). Germline V gene sequence: CDR1 MNHEY, CDR2 SVGAGI. V shed 4 bases and J shed 2 bases, with 17 bases lying between them. The length of the CDR3 is 16 residues. The CDR3 bases are TGTGCCAGCAGTTTACGACGACAGCCAAGTCAAGAGACCCAGTACTTC. It is translated as CASSLRRQPSQETQYF.

This clonotype came up many times. The chain couples TRBV11-2 to TRBJ2-1, with 9 bases identical to TRBD2. Looked up from germline, CDR1 is SGHAT and CDR2 is FQNNGV. The ends lost 1 base at V and 4 bases at J; junction bases unmatched: 8. CDR3 size: 17 residues. CDR3 DNA: TGTGCCAGCAGCTTAGCTATGCGGGAGGGACCATACAATGAGCAGTTCTTC. Translating it yields CASSLAMREGPYNEQFF.

This clonotype has ten or more counts. The chain combines TRBV7-7 with TRBJ2-1; 10 bases fit TRBD2. This CDR3 comprises 15 residues. With V trimmed by 5 bases and J by 7 bases, 8 bases remained unmatched. CDR1 and CDR2 (germline): SSHAT, FNYEAQ (reference sequence). The CDR3 here is CASSQDWTSGNEQFF. In nucleotides, the CDR3 is TGTGCCAGCAGCCAAGACTGGACTAGCGGTAATGAGCAGTTCTTC.

In this sample, this clonotype turned up many times. The chain uses TRBV5-6 and TRBJ2-5; tentative D call: TRBD1 (5 bases). Trimming took off 0 bases at V and 3 bases at J, with 9 bases between the two ends. CDR3 length equals 14 residues. The germline V gene has CDR1 SGHDT and CDR2 YYEEEE. CDR3 sequence reads: CASSLGGSEETQYF. CDR3 DNA sequence: TGTGCCAGCAGCTTGGGGGGCAGCGAAGAGACCCAGTACTTC. Full variable domain (missing parts from reference TRBV5-6 and TRBJ2-5): DAGVTQSPTHLIKTRGQQVTLRCSPKSGHDTVSWYQQALGQGPQFIFQYYEEEERQRGNFPDRFSGHQFPNYSSELNVNALLLGDSALYLCASSLGGSEETQYFGPGTRLLVL.

V gene TRBV6-5 combines with J gene TRBJ1-6; D is ambiguous. V gave up 0 bases and J gave up 8 bases, with 11 bases separating them. CDR1 is MNHEY, CDR2 SVGAGI, per germline. The CDR3 covers 15 residues. The CDR3 is CASSYSRSRDSPLHF. For the CDR3, the DNA is TGTGCCAGCAGTTACTCGCGGTCGCGAGATTCACCCCTCCACTTT.

This clonotype was seen many times. This sequence joins TRBV29-1 and TRBJ1-1; no firm D call. Trimming removed 7 bases at V and 1 base at J, with 7 bases between. The CDR3 is made up of 11 amino acids. Germline V gives CDR1 SQVTM, CDR2 ANQGSEA. The DNA for the CDR3 is TGCAGCGGGGCTCGGAACACTGAAGCTTTCTTT. Amino acid sequence: CSGARNTEAFF.

The V and J genes are TRBV12-3 or TRBV12-4 and TRBJ1-6; a possible D gene is TRBD1 (6 bases). V was trimmed by 6 bases and J by 11 bases, leaving 26 bases between them. The CDR3 contains 17 residues. The CDR3, as DNA: TGTGCCAGCAGCAACACCGCGGGGTGGGGGGCGCTTCCACCCCTCCACTTT. Its translation is CASSNTAGWGALPPLHF.

The table lists this clonotype with many counts. The chain combines TRBV12-3 or TRBV12-4 with TRBJ2-5; D may be TRBD1 (6 bases). This CDR3 contains 14 residues. Trimming removed 4 bases at V and 4 bases at J, with 13 bases between. The CDR3 loop reads CASSSHRERETQYF. The DNA of the CDR3 is TGTGCCAGCAGTTCACACAGGGAGCGAGAGACCCAGTACTTC.

DNA for the CDR3: TGCAGTGCTAGACTCGGGACCGTCTTCCCCGCCGAGCAGTACTTC. Protein: CSARLGTVFPAEQYF. The chain recombines TRBV20-1 with TRBJ2-7; D is tentatively TRBD1 or TRBD2 (5 bases each). Per the germline V gene, CDR1 is DFQATT and CDR2 is SNEGSKA (reference sequence). The CDR3 is 15 residues long. Trimming left V 2 bases short and J 6 bases short, with 20 bases between.